What follows describes a single TCR beta chain. Its antigen is unknown. In each case, RNA was isolated and then reverse transcribed into cDNA as the sequencing template. Produced via immunoSEQ multiplex PCR; TCRdb's table is partial and in-frame only. The sample lists about 210,000 clones, under 75% occurring once. The data stem from a study of CD8+ T cells in alopecia areata. Germline assignment: CDR1 GTSNPN and CDR2 SVGIG (reference sequence). The CDR3 extends over 12 amino acids. Treatment: oral pan-JAK inhibitor, 5-10 mg twice daily. Study-level points and caveats: Especially in alopecia totalis/universalis, lesional scalp showed greater clonality than normal scalp did.

V usage is TRBV30 and J usage is TRBJ1-1; 7 nucleotides match TRBD1. The sample in question was CD4+ T cells sorted from blood, obtained at week 4, from a patient treated with tofacitinib. The receptor was isolated from a human donor with alopecia areata. Here the CDR3 reads CAATGWNTEAFF. The CDR3 DNA follows: TGTGCGGCGACAGGGTGGAACACTGAAGCTTTCTTT.